The sequence of this T cell receptor (beta chain) was determined in a study of regulatory T cells in long-lasting Graves disease. At the level of the study: Patients met the persistent Graves' disease definition after over 5 years of antithyroid drugs with positive TSH receptor antibodies. Study-level results: Among samples with persistent disease, TRBV28, TRBJ1-2 and TRBJ2-5 were favored. Investigators studied peripheral blood only, not thyroid tissue.

Arm-PCR of CDR3 regions and iRepertoire HTBI primers were used to build TCR beta libraries. TCRdb re-called the multiplex PCR reads with MiXCR, one entry per CDR3 protein. This table holds roughly 300,000 distinct CDR3 sequences, approximately 20% found once. This clonotype occurred many times. Antigen unknown. The junction shows a germline mismatch at one end, possibly a read error. Time point here: persistent/refractory GD, antithyroid drugs over 5 years with positive TRAb. The TCR library used RNA extracted from PBMCs. The CDR3 is 16 residues long. The germline CDR1 and CDR2 sequences are SNHLY and FYNNEI.

This rearrangement joins TRBV2 to TRBJ1-5; D gene unclear. The receptor's source is a female donor with Graves disease. The source material was peripheral blood mononuclear cells (PBMCs), sampled when the disease was refractory, from a patient treated with antithyroid drugs. CDR3 nucleotides: TGTGCCAGCAGCGAAGATCACGGCATTAGCAATCAGCCCCAGCATTTT. It encodes CASSEDHGISNQPQHF. Together with reference TRBV2 and TRBJ1-5, the CDR3 gives the full variable domain: EPEVTQTPSHQVTQMGQEVILRCVPISNHLYFYWYRQILGQKVEFLVSFYNNEISEKSEIFDDQFSVERPDGSNFTLKIRSTKLEDSAMYFCASSEDHGISNQPQHFGDGTRLSIL.